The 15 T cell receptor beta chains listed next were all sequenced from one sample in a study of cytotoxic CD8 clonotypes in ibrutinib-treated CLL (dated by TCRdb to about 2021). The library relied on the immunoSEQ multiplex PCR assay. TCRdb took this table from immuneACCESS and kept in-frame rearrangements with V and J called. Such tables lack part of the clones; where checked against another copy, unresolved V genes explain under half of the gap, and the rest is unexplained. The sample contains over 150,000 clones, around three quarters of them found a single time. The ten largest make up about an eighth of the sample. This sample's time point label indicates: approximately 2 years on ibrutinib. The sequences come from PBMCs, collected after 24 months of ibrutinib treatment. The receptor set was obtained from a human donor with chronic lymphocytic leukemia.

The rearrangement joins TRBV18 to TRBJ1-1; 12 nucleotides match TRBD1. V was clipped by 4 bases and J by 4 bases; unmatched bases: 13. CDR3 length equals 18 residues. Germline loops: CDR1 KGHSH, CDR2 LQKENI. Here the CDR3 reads CASSQTGTGGGFGTEAFF. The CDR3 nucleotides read TGTGCCAGCTCACAAACCGGGACAGGGGGCGGATTCGGCACTGAAGCTTTCTTT.

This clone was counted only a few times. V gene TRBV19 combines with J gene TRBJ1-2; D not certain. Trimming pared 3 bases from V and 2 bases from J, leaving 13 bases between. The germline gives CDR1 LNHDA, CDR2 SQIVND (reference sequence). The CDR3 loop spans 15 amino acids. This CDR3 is CASSIRSGWNYGYTF. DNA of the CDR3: TGTGCCAGTAGTATCAGGTCGGGGTGGAACTATGGCTACACCTTC.

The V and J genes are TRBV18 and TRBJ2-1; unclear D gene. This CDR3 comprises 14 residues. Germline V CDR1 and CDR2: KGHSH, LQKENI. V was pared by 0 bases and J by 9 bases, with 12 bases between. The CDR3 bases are TGTGCCAGCTCACCACCGAACAGTTTGGTTGAGCAGTTCTTC. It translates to CASSPPNSLVEQFF.

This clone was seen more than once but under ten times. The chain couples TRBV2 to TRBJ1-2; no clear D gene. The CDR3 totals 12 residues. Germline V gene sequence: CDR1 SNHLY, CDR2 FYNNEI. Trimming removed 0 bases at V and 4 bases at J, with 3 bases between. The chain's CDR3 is CASSEASYGYTF. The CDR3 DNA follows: TGTGCCAGCAGTGAAGCCTCCTATGGCTACACCTTC.

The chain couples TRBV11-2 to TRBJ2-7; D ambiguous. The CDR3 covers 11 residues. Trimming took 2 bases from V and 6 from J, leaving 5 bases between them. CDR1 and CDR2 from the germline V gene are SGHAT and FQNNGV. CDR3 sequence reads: CASSLLSEQYF. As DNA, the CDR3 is TGTGCCAGCAGCTTACTGAGCGAGCAGTACTTC.

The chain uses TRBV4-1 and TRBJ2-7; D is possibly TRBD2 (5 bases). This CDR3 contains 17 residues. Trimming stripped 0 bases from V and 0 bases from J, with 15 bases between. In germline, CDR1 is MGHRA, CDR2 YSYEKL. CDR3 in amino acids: CASSQDFERWSSYEQYF. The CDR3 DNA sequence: TGCGCCAGCAGCCAAGATTTTGAGCGGTGGAGCTCCTACGAGCAGTACTTC.

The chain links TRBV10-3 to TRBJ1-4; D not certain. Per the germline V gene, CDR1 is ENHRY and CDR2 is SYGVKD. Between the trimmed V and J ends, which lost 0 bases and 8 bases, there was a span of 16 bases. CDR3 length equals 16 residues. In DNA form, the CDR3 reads TGTGCCATCAGTGAGTCCACCCGAATTGCCGGGGAAAAACTGTTTTTT. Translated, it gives CAISESTRIAGEKLFF.

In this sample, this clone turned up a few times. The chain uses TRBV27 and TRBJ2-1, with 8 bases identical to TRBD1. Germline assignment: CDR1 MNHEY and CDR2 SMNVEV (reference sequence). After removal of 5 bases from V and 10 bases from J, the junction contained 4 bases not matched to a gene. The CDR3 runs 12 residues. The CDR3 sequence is CASSPDRDEQFF. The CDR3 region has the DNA TGTGCCAGCAGTCCGGACAGGGACGAGCAGTTCTTC.

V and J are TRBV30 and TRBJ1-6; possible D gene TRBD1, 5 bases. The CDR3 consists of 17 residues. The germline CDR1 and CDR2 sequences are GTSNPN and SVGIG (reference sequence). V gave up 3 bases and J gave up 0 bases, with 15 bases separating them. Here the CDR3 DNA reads TGTGCCTGGAGCGCCGGGACCGCTAGCTCCTATAATTCACCCCTCCACTTT. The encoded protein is CAWSAGTASSYNSPLHF.

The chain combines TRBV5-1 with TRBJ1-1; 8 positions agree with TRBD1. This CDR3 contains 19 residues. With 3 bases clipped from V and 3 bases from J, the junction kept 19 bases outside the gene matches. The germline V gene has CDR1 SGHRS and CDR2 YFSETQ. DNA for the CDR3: TGCGCCAGCAGCTCAACCGGGACAGGACACCCGGCGGGGTACACTGAAGCTTTCTTT. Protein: CASSSTGTGHPAGYTEAFF.

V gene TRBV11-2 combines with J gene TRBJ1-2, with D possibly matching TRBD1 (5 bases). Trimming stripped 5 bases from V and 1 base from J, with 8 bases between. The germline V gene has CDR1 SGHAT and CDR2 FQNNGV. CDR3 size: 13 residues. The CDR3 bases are TGTGCCAGCAGCGAAGACAGTAACTATGGCTACACCTTC. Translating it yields CASSEDSNYGYTF.

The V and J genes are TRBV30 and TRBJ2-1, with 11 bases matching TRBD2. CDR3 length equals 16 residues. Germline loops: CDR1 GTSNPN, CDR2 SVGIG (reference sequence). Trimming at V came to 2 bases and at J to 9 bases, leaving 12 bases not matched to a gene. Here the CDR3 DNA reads TGTGCCTGGAGTCCTACCTCCCTAGCGGGAGGAGTTGAGCAGTTCTTC. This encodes CAWSPTSLAGGVEQFF.

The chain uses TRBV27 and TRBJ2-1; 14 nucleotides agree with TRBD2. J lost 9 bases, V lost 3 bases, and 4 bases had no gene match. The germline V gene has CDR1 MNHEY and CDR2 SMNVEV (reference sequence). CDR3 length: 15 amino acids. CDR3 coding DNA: TGTGCCAGCAGTTTGGGACTAGCGGGAGAGGTTGAGCAGTTCTTC. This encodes CASSLGLAGEVEQFF.

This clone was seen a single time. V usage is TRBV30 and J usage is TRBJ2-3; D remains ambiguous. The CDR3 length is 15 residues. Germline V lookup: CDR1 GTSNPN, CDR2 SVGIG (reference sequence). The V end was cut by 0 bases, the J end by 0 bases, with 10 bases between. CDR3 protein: CAWSVRFISTDTQYF. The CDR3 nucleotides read TGTGCCTGGAGTGTACGCTTTATTAGCACAGATACGCAGTATTTT.

This CDR3 reads CASSLDPGSHYGYTF. The CDR3, as DNA: TGTGCCAGCAGCTTAGATCCCGGCAGTCACTATGGCTACACCTTC. This chain links TRBV11-2 with TRBJ1-2; D remains unclear. CDR1 is SGHAT, CDR2 FQNNGV, per germline. The CDR3 is made up of 15 amino acids. V shed 0 bases and J shed 3 bases, with 11 bases lying between them.